Described below is a single T cell receptor (beta chain) sequence and its context. The antigen remains unidentified. This record comes from a study of shared clonotypes between healthy human individuals. CDR3 length equals 15 residues. The junction had 7 bases not matched to a gene; V was cut back by 3 bases and J by 5 bases. In germline, CDR1 is SGHNT, CDR2 YYREEE (reference sequence). When replicate PCRs were run on sorted subsets, they used 200 to 250 ng DNA, about 30,000 T cell genomes. Profiled with immunoSEQ multiplex PCR; TCRdb holds only in-frame clones, not every one. There are some 1,100,000 clones in the sample; around 78% occur only once, and approximately 0.52% lies in the top ten. Study results and limitations: About 5% of naive CD4 clonotypes were shared across a handful of donors. Clonotypes not shared had lower generation probabilities than those common to all four donors.

The investigators split CD4+ cells into a CD45RA+ naive subset and a CD45RA-negative memory subset. Sequencing was carried out using memory CD4+ T cells from PBMCs. The subset denotes: CD45RA-negative fraction. The receptor was isolated from a man aged 18 to 29 in good health. Some clones in this sample may be carry-over from other donors' samples. The chain couples TRBV5-4 to TRBJ2-3, with 9 bases aligning to TRBD1. The CDR3 region has the DNA TGTGCCAGCAGCTATGGGGGACAGGGAATAGATACGCAGTATTTT. Its translation: CASSYGGQGIDTQYF. Using reference TRBV5-4 and TRBJ2-3 for the parts outside the CDR3, the full variable domain is ETGVTQSPTHLIKTRGQQVTLRCSSQSGHNTVSWYQQALGQGPQFIFQYYREEENGRGNFPPRFSGLQFPNYSSELNVNALELDDSALYLCASSYGGQGIDTQYFGPGTRLTVL.